The clone carrying this TCR beta chain was recorded a few times. Germline-derived CDR1 and CDR2 are ENHRY and SYGVKD. V lost 2 bases, J lost 4 bases, and 8 bases lay in between. The CDR3 consists of 13 residues. These data come from a study of patients and donors after allogeneic stem cell transplantation. TCRdb reprocessed the RT-PCR reads with MiXCR, giving one entry per CDR3 protein. The sample shows 1,400 or so distinct CDR3 sequences, roughly 42% of them seen only once. This TCR was recovered from a human donor who was either an allogeneic HSCT recipient or a stem cell or donor lymphocyte infusion donor (not recorded which). It is not recorded whose cells these are; they may come from a transplant donor. The sample comprised blood, either unsorted or a sorted T cell fraction (not recorded which). This chain links TRBV10-3 with TRBJ1-2; D unclear. The CDR3 DNA reads TGTGCCATCAGTGAGAGGGCAGTCTATGGCTACACCTTC. Translated: CAISERAVYGYTF.